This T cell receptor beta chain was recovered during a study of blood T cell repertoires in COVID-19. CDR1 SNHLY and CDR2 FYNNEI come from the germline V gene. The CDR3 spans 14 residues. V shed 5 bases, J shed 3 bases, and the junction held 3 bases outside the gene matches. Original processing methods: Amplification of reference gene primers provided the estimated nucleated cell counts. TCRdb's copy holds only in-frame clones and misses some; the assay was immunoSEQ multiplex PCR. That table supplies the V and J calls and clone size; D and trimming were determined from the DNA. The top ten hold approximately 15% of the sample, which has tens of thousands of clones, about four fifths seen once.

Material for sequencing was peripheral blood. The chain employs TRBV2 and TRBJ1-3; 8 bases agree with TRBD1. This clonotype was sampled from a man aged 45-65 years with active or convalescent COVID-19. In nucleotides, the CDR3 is TGTGCCAGCAGTCCAGGGGGCTTTGGAAACACCATATATTTT. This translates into CASSPGGFGNTIYF.